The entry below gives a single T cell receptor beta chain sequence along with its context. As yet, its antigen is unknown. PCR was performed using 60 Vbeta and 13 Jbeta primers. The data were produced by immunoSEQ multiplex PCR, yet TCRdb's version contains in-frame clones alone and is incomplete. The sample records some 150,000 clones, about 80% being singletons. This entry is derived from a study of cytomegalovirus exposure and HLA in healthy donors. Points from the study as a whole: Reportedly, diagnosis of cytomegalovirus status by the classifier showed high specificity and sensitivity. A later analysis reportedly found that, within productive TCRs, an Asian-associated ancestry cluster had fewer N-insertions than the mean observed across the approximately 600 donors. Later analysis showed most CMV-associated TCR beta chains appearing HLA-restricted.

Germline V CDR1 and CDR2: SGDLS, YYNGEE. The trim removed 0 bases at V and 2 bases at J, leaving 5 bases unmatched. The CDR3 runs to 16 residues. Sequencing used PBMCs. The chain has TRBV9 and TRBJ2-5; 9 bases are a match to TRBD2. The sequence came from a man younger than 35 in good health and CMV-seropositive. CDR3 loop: CASSVGAGGVQETQYF. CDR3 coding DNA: TGTGCCAGCAGCGTAGGGGCGGGAGGGGTTCAAGAGACCCAGTACTTC.